The clone carrying this TCR beta chain was seen a few times. Its target is unknown. Together with a sample-barcoded 5' primer, a J-beta primer mix was included in a second PCR lasting roughly 6 to 12 cycles. Each cDNA molecule carried a tag from a template-switch adaptor that contained 12 random nucleotides. Every individual sample yielded 2.5 million or more paired-end reads (each containing CDR3). TCRdb called the 5' RACE reads again in MiXCR, with one record for every CDR3 protein. The sample shows about 1 million distinct CDR3 sequences, roughly 45% of them seen only once. Germline CDR1 SGDLS, CDR2 YYNGEE. The V segment lost 6 bases and the J segment 7 bases; nucleotides outside the gene matches: 5. This CDR3 is built from 12 residues. This sample is drawn from a study of blood T cells in healthy people across ages. General observations from the study: Naive and antigen-experienced cells were not separated, limiting conclusive comparison.

Every participating donor contributed around 9.5 milliliters of peripheral blood through a draw. Sequencing input: blood. The TCR sequence derives from a woman aged 55-69 years in good health. V and J are TRBV9 and TRBJ2-3, with 7 bases aligning to TRBD2. The CDR3 region has the DNA TGTGCCAGCACGCGGGAGTGGAATACGCAGTATTTT. Translated, it gives CASTREWNTQYF.